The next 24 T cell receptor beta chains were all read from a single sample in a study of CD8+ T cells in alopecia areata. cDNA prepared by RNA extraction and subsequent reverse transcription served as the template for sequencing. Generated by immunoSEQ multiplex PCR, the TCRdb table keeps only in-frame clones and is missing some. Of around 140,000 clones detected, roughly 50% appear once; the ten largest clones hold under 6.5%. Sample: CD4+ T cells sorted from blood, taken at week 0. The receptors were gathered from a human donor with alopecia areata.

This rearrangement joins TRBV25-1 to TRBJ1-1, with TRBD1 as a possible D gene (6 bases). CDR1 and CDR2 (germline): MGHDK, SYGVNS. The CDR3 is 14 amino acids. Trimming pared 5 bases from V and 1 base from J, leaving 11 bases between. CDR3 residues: CASSPQGGNTEAFF. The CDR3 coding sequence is TGTGCCAGCAGTCCCCAAGGGGGGAACACTGAAGCTTTCTTT.

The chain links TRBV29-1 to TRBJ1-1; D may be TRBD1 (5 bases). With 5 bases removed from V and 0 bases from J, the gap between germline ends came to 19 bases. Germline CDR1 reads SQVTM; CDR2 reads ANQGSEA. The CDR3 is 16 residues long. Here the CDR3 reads CSVYRQGGPMNTEAFF. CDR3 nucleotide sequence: TGCAGCGTTTATAGGCAGGGAGGACCCATGAACACTGAAGCTTTCTTT.

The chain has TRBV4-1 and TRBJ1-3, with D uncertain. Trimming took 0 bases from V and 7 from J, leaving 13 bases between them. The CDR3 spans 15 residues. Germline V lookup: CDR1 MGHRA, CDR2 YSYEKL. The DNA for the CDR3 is TGCGCCAGCAGCCAAGAAAGAGGGATTTACAACACCATATATTTT. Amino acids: CASSQERGIYNTIYF.

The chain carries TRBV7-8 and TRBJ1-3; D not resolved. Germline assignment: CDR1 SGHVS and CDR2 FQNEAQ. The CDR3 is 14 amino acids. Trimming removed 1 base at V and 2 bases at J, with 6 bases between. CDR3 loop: CASSLDWTGNTIYF. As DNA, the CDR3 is TGTGCCAGCAGCTTAGACTGGACTGGAAACACCATATATTTT.

The CDR3 is CASSTQAPGTDTQYF. CDR3 nucleotides: TGTGCCAGCAGCACCCAAGCACCGGGCACAGATACGCAGTATTTT. J is TRBJ2-3 and V is TRBV7-2; D not certain. The germline gives CDR1 SGHTA, CDR2 FQGNSA. The CDR3 covers 15 residues. V was clipped by 5 bases and J by 1 base, with 13 bases between them.

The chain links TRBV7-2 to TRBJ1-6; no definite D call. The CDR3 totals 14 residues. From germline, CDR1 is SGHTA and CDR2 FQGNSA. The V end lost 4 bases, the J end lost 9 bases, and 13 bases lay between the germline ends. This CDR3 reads CASSYGRTGSPLHF. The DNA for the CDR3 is TGTGCCAGCAGCTACGGACGGACGGGTTCACCCCTCCACTTT.

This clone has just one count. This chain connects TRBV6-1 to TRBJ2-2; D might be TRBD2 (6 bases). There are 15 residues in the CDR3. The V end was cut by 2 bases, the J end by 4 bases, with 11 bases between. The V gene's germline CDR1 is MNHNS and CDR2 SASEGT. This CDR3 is CASSEMAGSTGELFF. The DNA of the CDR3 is TGTGCCAGCAGTGAAATGGCGGGGTCCACCGGGGAGCTGTTTTTT.

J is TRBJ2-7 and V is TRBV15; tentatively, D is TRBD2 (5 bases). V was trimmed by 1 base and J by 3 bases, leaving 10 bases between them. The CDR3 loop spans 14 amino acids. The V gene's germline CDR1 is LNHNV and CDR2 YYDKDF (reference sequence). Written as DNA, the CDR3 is TGTGCCACCAGCAGAGTCGGGAAGGGCTACGAGCAGTACTTC. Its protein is CATSRVGKGYEQYF.

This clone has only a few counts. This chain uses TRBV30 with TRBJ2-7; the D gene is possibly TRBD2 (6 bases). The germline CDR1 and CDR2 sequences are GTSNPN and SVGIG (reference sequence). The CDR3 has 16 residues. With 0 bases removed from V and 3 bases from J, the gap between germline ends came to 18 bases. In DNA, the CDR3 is TGTGCCTGGAGTGTATCTTGGGGGACTCCAAACTACGAGCAGTACTTC. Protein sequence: CAWSVSWGTPNYEQYF.

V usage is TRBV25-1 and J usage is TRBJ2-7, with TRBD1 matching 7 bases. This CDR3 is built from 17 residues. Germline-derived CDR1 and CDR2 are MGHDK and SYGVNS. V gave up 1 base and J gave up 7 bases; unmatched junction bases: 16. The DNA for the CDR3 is TGTGCCAGCAGTGAATCAGGTGGGACAGTGGGGTATCGTGAGCAGTACTTC. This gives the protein CASSESGGTVGYREQYF.

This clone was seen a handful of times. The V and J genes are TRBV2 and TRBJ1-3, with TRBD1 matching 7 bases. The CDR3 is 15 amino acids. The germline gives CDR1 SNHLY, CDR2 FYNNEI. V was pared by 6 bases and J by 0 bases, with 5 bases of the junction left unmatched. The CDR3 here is CASRTGVFSGNTIYF. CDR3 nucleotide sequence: TGTGCCAGCAGAACAGGGGTATTCTCTGGAAACACCATATATTTT.

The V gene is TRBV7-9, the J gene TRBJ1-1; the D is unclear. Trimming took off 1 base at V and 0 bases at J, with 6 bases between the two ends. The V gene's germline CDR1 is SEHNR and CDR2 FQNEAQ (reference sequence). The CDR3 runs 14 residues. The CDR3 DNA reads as TGTGCCAGCAGCTTAGATGCTTTGAACACTGAAGCTTTCTTT. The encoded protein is CASSLDALNTEAFF.

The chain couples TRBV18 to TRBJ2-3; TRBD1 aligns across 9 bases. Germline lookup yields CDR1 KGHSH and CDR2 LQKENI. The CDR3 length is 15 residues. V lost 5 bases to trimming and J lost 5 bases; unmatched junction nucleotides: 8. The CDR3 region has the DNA TGTGCCAGCTCATCTTCCGGGACAGGGCGAGATACGCAGTATTTT. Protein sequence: CASSSSGTGRDTQYF.

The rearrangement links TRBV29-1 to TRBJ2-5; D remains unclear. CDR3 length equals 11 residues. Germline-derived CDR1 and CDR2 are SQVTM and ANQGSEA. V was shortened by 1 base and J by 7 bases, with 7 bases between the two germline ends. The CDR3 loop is CSVEAAWTQYF. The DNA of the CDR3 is TGCAGCGTTGAAGCTGCATGGACCCAGTACTTC.

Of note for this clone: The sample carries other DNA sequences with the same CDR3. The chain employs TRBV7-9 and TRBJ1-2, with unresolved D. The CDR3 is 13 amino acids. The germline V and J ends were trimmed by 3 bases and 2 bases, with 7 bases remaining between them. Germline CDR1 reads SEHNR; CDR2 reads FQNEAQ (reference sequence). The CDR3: CASSFGQNYGYTF. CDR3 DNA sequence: TGTGCCAGCAGCTTCGGGCAGAACTATGGCTACACCTTC.

This chain's CDR3 is CASSPPGASSGNTIYF. CDR3 nucleotide sequence: TGTGCCAGCAGCCCTCCGGGCGCCTCCTCTGGAAACACCATATATTTT. The V and J genes are TRBV7-9 and TRBJ1-3; D remains ambiguous. Deletions cut 5 bases from V and 0 bases from J, with 14 bases between. There are 16 residues in the CDR3. Germline assignment: CDR1 SEHNR and CDR2 FQNEAQ (reference sequence).

CDR3 sequence: CASGQGVAEAFF. The CDR3 nucleotides are TGCGCCAGCGGGCAGGGGGTCGCTGAAGCTTTCTTT. The chain carries TRBV5-1 and TRBJ1-1, with 7 positions matching TRBD1. CDR3 length: 12 amino acids. The germline V gene encodes CDR1 SGHRS and CDR2 YFSETQ. With 7 bases clipped from V and 6 bases from J, the junction kept 6 bases outside the gene matches.

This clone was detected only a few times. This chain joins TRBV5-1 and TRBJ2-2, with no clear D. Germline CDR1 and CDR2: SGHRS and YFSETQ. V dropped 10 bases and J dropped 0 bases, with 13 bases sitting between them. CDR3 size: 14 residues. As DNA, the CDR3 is TGCGCCTGTCGTGAAGGTCCGAACACCGGGGAGCTGTTTTTT. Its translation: CACREGPNTGELFF.

CDR3 in DNA: TGCAGCGTTCGGACTAGCGGGGATGAGCAGTTCTTC. It encodes CSVRTSGDEQFF. The chain combines TRBV29-1 with TRBJ2-1, with 12 bases matching TRBD2. Germline trimming cut 5 bases from V and 8 bases from J; bases unmatched to any gene: 1. Germline CDR1 and CDR2: SQVTM and ANQGSEA. The length of the CDR3 is 12 residues.

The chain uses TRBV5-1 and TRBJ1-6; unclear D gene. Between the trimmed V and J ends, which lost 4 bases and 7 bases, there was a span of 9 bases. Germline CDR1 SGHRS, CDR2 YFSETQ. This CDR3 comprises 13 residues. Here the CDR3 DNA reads TGCGCCAGCAGCCTCTTGGGAAATTCACCCCTCCACTTT. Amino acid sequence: CASSLLGNSPLHF.

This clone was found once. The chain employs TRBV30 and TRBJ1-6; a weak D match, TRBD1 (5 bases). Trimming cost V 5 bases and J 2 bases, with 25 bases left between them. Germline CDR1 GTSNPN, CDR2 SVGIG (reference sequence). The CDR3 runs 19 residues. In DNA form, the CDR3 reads TGTGCCTGGGTTTCACCGGGACTTCTACGGGCCACCTATAATTCACCCCTCCACTTT. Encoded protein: CAWVSPGLLRATYNSPLHF.

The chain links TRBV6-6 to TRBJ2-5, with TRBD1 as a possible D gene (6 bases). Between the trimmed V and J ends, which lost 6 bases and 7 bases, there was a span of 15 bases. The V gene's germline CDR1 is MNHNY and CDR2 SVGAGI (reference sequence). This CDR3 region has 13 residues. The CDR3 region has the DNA TGTGCCAGCAGCACTCAGGGGAGTAGGACCCAGTACTTC. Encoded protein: CASSTQGSRTQYF.

For the CDR3, the DNA is TGTGCCAGCAGCTTAGCATACGGAGAGACCCAGTACTTC. Translated, it gives CASSLAYGETQYF. V and J are TRBV11-2 and TRBJ2-5, with no clear D. CDR1 is SGHAT, CDR2 FQNNGV, per germline. V was shortened by 1 base and J by 4 bases, with 7 bases between the two germline ends. The CDR3 has 13 residues. Full variable domain (remainder filled in from reference TRBV11-2 and TRBJ2-5): EAGVAQSPRYKIIEKRQSVAFWCNPISGHATLYWYQQILGQGPKLLIQFQNNGVVDDSQLPKDRFSAERLKGVDSTLKIQPAKLEDSAVYLCASSLAYGETQYFGPGTRLLVL.

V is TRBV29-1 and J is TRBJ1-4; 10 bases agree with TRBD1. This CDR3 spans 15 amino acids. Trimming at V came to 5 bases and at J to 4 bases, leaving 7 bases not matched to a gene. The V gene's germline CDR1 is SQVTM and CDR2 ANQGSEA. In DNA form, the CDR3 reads TGCAGCGTTTCCGGGACAGGGGCTTTTAATGAAAAACTGTTTTTT. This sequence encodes CSVSGTGAFNEKLFF.